Here is one T cell receptor beta chain with its context. Germline CDR1 and CDR2: MDHEN and SYDVKM. The CDR3 is 17 amino acids. The junction had 8 bases not matched to a gene; V was cut back by 2 bases and J by 1 base. These data are taken from a study of shared T cell receptors in the human thymus. Measured with immunoSEQ multiplex PCR; TCRdb has only the in-frame clones, and not every one. This table has around 340,000 clones, approximately 95% appearing once. Sequencing was done on a sample of thymocytes. The sequence was collected from a human donor. The gene calls are TRBV28 and TRBJ2-7; 10 nucleotides agree with TRBD2. CDR3 residues: CASSLKLAGIGSYEQYF. CDR3 sequence (DNA): TGTGCCAGCAGTTTAAAACTAGCGGGAATAGGGTCCTACGAGCAGTACTTC.